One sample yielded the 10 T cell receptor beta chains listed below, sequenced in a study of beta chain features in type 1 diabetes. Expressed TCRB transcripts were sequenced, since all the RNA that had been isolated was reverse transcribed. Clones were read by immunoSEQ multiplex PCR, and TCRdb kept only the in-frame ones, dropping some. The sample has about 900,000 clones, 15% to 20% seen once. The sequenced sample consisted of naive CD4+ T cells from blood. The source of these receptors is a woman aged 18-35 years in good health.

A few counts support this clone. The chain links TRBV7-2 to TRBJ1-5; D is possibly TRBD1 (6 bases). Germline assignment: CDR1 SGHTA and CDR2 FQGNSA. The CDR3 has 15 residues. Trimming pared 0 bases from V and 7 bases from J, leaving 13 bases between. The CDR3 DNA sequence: TGTGCCAGCAGCTTAGCGGGAAGGGGGAGCCAGCCCCAGCATTTT. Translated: CASSLAGRGSQPQHF.

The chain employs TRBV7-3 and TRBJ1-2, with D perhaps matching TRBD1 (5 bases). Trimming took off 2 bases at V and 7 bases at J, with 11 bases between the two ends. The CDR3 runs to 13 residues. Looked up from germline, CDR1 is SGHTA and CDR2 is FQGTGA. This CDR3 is CASSLGQGGGYTF. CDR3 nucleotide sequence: TGTGCCAGCAGCTTAGGGCAGGGCGGTGGCTACACCTTC. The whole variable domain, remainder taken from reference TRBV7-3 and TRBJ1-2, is GAGVSQTPSNKVTEKGKYVELRCDPISGHTALYWYRQSLGQGPEFLIYFQGTGAADDSGLPNDRFFAVRPEGSVSTLKIQRTERGDSAVYLCASSLGQGGGYTFGSGTRLTVV.

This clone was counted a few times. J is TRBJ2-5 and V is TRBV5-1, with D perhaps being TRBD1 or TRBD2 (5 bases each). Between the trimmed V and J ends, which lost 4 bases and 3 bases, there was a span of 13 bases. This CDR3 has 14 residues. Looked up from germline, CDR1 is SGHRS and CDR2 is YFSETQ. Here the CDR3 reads CASSLPGTEETQYF. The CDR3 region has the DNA TGCGCCAGCAGCCTCCCCGGGACGGAAGAGACCCAGTACTTC.

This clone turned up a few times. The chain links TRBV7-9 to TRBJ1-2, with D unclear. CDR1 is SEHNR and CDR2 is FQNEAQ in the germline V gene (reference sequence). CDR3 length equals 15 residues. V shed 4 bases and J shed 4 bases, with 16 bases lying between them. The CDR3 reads CASSSNPVGFYGYTF. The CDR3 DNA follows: TGTGCCAGCAGCTCCAACCCGGTAGGGTTCTATGGCTACACCTTC.

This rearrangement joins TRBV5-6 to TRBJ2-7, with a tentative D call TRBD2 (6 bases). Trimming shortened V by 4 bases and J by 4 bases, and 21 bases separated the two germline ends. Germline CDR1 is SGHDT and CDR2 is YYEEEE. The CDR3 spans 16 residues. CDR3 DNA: TGTGCCAGCAGCGCGGGGATACTAGCAACGGAGTACGAGCAGTACTTC. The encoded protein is CASSAGILATEYEQYF.

The CDR3, as DNA: TGCAGTGCTACCGGACTGAATGAGCAGTTCTTC. It translates to CSATGLNEQFF. The genes are TRBV20-1 and TRBJ2-1; D may be TRBD2 (5 bases). The CDR3 sequence is 11 residues long. CDR1 and CDR2 (germline): DFQATT, SNEGSKA (reference sequence). Trimming shortened V by 4 bases and J by 7 bases, and 8 bases separated the two germline ends.

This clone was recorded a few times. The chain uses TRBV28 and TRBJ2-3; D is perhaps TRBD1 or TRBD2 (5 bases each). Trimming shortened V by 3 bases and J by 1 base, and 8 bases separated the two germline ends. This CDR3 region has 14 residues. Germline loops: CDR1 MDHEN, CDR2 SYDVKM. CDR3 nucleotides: TGTGCCAGCAGTTTTATGGGGGGCACAGATACGCAGTATTTT. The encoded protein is CASSFMGGTDTQYF.

The CDR3: CASSANREYGYTF. In nucleotides, the CDR3 is TGTGCCAGCTCAGCAAACAGGGAGTATGGCTACACCTTC. The chain carries TRBV18 and TRBJ1-2, with D perhaps TRBD1 (6 bases). Trimming cost V 5 bases and J 5 bases, with 12 bases left between them. The germline CDR1 and CDR2 sequences are KGHSH and LQKENI. CDR3 length: 13 residues.

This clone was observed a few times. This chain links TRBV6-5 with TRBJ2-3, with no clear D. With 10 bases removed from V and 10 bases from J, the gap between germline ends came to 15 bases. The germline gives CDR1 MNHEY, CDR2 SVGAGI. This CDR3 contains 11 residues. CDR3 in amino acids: CATQTAASQYF. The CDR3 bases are TGTGCCACCCAAACAGCAGCCTCGCAGTATTTT.

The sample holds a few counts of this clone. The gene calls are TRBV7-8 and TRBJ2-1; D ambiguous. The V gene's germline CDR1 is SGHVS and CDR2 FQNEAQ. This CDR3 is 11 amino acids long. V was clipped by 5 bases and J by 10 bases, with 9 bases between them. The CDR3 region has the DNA TGTGCCAGCAGCCTCCAGATAGAGCAGTTCTTC. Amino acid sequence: CASSLQIEQFF.